This record concerns one T cell receptor beta chain sequence. Per the original methods: Amplification from reference gene primers served as the basis for estimated nucleated cell counts. Assay used: immunoSEQ multiplex PCR; TCRdb lists only in-frame clones, some missing. That table gives V, J and clone size, and the DNA gave D and trimming. The table records fewer than 120,000 clones, around 79% of them present only once. This CDR3 has 14 amino acids. Germline V gene sequence: CDR1 MNHEY, CDR2 SVGAGI. V lost 6 bases and J lost 0; bases outside the gene matches: 4. The data were obtained in a study of blood T cell repertoires in COVID-19. About the research overall: The United States, Italy and Spain supplied acute and convalescent COVID-19 samples. From T cells, B-cell-depleted T cells, or PBMCs came the material, which was cDNA or gDNA.

The receptor's source is a woman older than 75 with active or convalescent COVID-19. The J gene is TRBJ1-2, the V gene TRBV6-5; TRBD1 agrees at 7 bases. Specimen: peripheral blood. CDR3 region: CASRQGGSNYGYTF. The CDR3 nucleotides are TGTGCCAGCAGGCAGGGGGGATCTAACTATGGCTACACCTTC.